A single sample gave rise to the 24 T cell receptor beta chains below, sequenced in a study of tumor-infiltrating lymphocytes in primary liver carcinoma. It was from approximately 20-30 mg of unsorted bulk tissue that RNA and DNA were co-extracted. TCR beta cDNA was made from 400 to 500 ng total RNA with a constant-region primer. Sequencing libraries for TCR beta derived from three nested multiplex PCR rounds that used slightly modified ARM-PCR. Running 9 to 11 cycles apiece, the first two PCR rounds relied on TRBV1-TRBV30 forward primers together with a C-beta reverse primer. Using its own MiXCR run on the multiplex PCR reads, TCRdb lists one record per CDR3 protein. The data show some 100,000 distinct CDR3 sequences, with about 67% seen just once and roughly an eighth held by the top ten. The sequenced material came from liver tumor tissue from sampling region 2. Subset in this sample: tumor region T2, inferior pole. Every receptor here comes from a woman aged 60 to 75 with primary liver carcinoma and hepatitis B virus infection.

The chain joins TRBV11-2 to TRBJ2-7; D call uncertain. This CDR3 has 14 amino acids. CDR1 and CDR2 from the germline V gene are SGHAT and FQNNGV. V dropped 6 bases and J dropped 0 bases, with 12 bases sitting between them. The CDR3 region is CASSPIQHSYEQYF. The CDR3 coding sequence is TGTGCCAGCAGTCCTATCCAGCACTCCTACGAGCAGTACTTC. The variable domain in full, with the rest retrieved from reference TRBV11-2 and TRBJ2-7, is EAGVAQSPRYKIIEKRQSVAFWCNPISGHATLYWYQQILGQGPKLLIQFQNNGVVDDSQLPKDRFSAERLKGVDSTLKIQPAKLEDSAVYLCASSPIQHSYEQYFGPGTRLTVT.

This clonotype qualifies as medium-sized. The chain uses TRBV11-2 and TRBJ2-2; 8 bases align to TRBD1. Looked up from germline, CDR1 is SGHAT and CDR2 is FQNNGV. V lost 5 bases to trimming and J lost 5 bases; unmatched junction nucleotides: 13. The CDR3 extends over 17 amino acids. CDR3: CASSPLPGQGGTGELFF. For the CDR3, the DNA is TGTGCCAGCAGCCCCCTTCCCGGACAGGGTGGTACCGGGGAGCTGTTTTTT.

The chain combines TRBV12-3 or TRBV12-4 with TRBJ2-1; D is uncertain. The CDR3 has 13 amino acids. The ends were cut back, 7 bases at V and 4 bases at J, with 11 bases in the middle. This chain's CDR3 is CASTLISYNEQFF. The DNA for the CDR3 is TGTGCCAGCACCCTGATAAGTTACAATGAGCAGTTCTTC.

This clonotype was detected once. CDR3 in amino acids: CASSRTAVNTEAFF. In nucleotides, the CDR3 is TGTGCCAGCAGTCGTACAGCCGTGAACACTGAAGCTTTCTTT. This chain links TRBV5-4 with TRBJ1-1; D call uncertain. The ends were cut back, 5 bases at V and 0 bases at J, with 11 bases in the middle. The CDR3 length is 14 residues. CDR1 and CDR2 (germline): SGHNT, YYREEE (reference sequence).

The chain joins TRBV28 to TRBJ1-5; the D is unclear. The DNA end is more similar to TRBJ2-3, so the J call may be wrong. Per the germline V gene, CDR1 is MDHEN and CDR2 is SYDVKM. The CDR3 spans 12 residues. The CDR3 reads CASTLPGQPQYF. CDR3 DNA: TGTGCCAGCACCCTTCCGGGTCAGCCCCAGTATTTT.

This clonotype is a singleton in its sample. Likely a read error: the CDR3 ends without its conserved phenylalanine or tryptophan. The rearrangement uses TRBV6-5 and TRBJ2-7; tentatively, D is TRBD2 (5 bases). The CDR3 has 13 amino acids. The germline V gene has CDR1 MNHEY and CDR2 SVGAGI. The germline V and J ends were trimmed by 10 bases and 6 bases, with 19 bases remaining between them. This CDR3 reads CATRFGESVEQYC. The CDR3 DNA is TGTGCCACCAGATTTGGGGAGTCTGTCGAGCAGTACTGC.

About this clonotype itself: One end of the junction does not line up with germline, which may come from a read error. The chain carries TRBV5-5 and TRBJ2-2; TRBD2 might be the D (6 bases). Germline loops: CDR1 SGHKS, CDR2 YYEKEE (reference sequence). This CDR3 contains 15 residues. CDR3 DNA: TGTGCCAGTAGCTTGGGAGGCTCAAACACCGGGGAGCTGTTTTTT. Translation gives CASSLGGSNTGELFF.

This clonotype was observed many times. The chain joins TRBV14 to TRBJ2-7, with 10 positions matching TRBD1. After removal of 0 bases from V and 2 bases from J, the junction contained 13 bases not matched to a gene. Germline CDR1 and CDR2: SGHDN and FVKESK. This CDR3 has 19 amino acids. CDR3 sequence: CASSQDPTGIDRGPYEQYF. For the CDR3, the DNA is TGTGCCAGCAGCCAAGATCCGACCGGCATCGACAGGGGGCCCTACGAGCAGTACTTC.

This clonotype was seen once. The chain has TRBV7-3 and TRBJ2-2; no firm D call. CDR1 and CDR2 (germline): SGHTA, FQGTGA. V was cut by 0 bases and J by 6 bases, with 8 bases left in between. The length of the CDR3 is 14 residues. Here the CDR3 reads CASSLTGISGELFF. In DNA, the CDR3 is TGTGCCAGCAGCTTAACAGGGATTTCCGGGGAGCTGTTTTTT. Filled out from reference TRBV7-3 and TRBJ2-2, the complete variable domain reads GAGVSQTPSNKVTEKGKYVELRCDPISGHTALYWYRQSLGQGPEFLIYFQGTGAADDSGLPNDRFFAVRPEGSVSTLKIQRTERGDSAVYLCASSLTGISGELFFGEGSRLTVL.

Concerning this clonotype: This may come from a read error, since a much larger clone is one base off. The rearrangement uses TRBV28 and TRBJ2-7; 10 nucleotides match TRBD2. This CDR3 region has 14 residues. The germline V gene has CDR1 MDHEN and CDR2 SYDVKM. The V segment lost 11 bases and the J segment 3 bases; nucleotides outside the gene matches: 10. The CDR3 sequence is CAGRGLAEIYEQYF. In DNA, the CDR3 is TGTGCCGGCCGAGGACTAGCGGAAATCTACGAGCAGTACTTC.

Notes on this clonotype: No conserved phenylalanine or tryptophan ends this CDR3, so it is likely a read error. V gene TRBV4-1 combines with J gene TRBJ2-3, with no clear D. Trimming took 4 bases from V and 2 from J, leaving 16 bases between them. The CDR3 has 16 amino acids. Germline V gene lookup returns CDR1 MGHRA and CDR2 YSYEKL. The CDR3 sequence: CASSLEWERDTDTQYY. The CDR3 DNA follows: TGCGCCAGCAGCCTTGAGTGGGAACGAGACACAGATACGCAGTATTAT.

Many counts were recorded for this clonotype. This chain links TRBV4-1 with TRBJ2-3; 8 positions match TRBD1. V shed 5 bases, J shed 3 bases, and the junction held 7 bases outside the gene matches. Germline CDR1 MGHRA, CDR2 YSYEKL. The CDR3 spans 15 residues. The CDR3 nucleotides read TGCGCCAGCAGCGCCGGGACAGGCACGACAGATACGCAGTATTTT. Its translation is CASSAGTGTTDTQYF.

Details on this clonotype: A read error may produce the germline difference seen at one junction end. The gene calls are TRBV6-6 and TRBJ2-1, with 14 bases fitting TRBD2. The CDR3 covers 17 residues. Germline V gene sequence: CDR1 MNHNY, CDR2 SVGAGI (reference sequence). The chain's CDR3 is CSSSAGTSGSWIDEQFF. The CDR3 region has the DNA TGTTCCAGCAGTGCCGGGACTAGCGGGAGCTGGATCGATGAGCAGTTCTTC.

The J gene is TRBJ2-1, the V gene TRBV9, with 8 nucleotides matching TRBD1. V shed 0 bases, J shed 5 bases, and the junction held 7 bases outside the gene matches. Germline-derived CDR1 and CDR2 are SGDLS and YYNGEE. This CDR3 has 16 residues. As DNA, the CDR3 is TGTGCCAGCAGCGTAGAGGGGCAGGGGGCTCACAATGAGCAGTTCTTC. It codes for CASSVEGQGAHNEQFF. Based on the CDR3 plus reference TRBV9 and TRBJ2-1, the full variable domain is DSGVTQTPKHLITATGQRVTLRCSPRSGDLSVYWYQQSLDQGLQFLIQYYNGEERAKGNILERFSAQQFPDLHSELNLSSLELGDSALYFCASSVEGQGAHNEQFFGPGTRLTVL.

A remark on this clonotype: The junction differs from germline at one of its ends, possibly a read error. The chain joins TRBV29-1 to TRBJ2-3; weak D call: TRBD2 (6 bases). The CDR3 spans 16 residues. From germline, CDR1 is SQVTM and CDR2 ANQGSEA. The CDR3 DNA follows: TGCAGTGCCAGGCTCCTTGGGGGAGGATTAAGAGATACGCGGTATTTT. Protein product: CSARLLGGGLRDTRYF.

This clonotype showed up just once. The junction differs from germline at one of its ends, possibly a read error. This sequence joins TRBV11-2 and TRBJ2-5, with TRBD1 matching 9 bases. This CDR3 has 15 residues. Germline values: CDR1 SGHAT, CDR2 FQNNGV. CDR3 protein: CASGLRTGVGENQYF. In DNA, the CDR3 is TGTGCCAGCGGCTTAAGGACAGGGGTAGGGGAGAACCAGTACTTC.

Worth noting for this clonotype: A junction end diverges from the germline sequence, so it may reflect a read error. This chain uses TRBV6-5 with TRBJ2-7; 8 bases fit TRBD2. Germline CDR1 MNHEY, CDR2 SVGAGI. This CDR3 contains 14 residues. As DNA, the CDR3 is TGCGCCAGCAGCTCGGGACTAGTGGGAGGAAAGCAGTACTTC. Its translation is CASSSGLVGGKQYF.

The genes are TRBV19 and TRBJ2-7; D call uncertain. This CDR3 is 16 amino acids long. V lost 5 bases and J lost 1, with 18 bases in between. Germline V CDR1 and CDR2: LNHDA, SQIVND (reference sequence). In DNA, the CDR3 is TGTGCCAGTAGTCCCCGCCGAGTCAGATCATCCTACGAGCAGTACTTC. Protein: CASSPRRVRSSYEQYF.

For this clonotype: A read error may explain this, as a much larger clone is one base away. The CDR3 DNA follows: TGTGCCAGCAGCCAGCACAACTACGAGCAGTACTTC. As protein: CASSQHNYEQYF. V gene TRBV14 combines with J gene TRBJ2-7; no clear D gene. Germline lookup yields CDR1 SGHDN and CDR2 FVKESK. V was pared by 3 bases and J by 3 bases, with 6 bases between. The CDR3 extends over 12 amino acids.

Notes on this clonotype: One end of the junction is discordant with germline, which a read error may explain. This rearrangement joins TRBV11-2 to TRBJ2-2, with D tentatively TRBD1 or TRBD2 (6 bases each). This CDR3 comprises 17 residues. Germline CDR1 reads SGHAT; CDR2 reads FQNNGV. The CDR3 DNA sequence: TGTACCAGCTGCCCAGTAGGCAGGGGACTTGTCACAGGGGAGCTGTTTTTT. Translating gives CTSCPVGRGLVTGELFF.

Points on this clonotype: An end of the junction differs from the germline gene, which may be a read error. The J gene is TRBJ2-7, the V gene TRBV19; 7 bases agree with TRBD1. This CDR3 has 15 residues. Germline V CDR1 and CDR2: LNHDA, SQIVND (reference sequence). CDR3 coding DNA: TGTGCCAGTATACTGACAGGGACCGCCTCCTATGAGCAGTACTTC. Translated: CASILTGTASYEQYF.

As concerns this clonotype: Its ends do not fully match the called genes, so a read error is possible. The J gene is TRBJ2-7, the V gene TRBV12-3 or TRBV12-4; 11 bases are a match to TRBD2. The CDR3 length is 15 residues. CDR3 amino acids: CASSPSSGRWHEQYF. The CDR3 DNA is TGTGCCAGCAGCCCCTCTAGCGGGAGGTGGCACGAGCAATACTTC.

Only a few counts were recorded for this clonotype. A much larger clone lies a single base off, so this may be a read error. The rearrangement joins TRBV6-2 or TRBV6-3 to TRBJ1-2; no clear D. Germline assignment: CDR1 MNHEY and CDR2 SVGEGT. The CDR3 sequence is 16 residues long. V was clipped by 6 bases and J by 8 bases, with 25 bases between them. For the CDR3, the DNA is TGTGCCAGCAGAACTATGAGGGCTGGGCAATCGTGGGGCTACACCTTC. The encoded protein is CASRTMRAGQSWGYTF.

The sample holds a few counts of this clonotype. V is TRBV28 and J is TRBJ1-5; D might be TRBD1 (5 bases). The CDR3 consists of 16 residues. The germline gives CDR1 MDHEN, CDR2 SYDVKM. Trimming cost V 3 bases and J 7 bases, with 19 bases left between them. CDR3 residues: CASSLTYRRGGQPQHF. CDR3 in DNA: TGTGCCAGCAGTTTGACCTATCGTAGGGGTGGACAGCCCCAGCATTTT.